The clone carrying this TCR beta chain showed up many times. TCRdb independently ran MiXCR on the 5' RACE reads; one entry per CDR3 protein. The repertoire holds about 320,000 distinct CDR3 sequences, approximately 4.3% seen once, with 15% to 20% in the top ten. The data were obtained in a study of T cells after yellow fever vaccination. CDR3 length: 16 residues. CDR1 and CDR2 from the germline V gene are SGDLS and YYNGEE. Trimming took 0 bases from V and 5 from J; bases not matched to a gene: 8. This specimen consisted of PBMCs, obtained 15 days after the yellow fever booster vaccination. V usage is TRBV9 and J usage is TRBJ1-1; 9 nucleotides match TRBD1. The receptor's source is a man younger than 35 who received the YFV17D yellow fever vaccine. CDR3 amino acids: CASSVDSGTGKTEAFF. As DNA, the CDR3 is TGTGCCAGCAGCGTAGATAGTGGGACAGGGAAAACTGAAGCTTTCTTT. The full variable domain, in which reference TRBV9 and TRBJ1-1 provide the parts outside the CDR3, is DSGVTQTPKHLITATGQRVTLRCSPRSGDLSVYWYQQSLDQGLQFLIQYYNGEERAKGNILERFSAQQFPDLHSELNLSSLELGDSALYFCASSVDSGTGKTEAFFGQGTRLTVV.